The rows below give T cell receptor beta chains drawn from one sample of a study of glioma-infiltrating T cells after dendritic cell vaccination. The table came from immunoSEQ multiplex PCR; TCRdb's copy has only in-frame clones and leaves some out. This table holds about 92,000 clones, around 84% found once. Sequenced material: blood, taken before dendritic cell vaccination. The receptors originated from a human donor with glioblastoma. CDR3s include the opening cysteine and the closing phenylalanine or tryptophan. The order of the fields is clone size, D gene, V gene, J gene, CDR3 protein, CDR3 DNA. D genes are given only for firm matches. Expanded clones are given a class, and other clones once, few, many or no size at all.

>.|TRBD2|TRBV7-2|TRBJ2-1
CASSQWTSDEQFF
TGTGCCAGCAGCCAATGGACTAGCGATGAGCAGTTCTTC
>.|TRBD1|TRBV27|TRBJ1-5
CASRGQGDQPQHF
TGTGCCAGCAGAGGACAGGGCGATCAGCCCCAGCATTTT
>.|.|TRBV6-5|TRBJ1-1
CASSNRDFNAEAFF
TGTGCCAGCAGTAACAGGGATTTCAACGCTGAAGCTTTCTTT
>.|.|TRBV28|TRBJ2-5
CASSLPGETQYF
TGTGCCAGCAGCCTCCCGGGGGAGACCCAGTACTTC
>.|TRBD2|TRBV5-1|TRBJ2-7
CASSLTSGGDEQYF
TGCGCCAGCAGCCTAACTAGCGGGGGGGACGAGCAGTACTTC
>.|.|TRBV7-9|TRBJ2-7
CASSPDNYEQYF
TGTGCCAGCAGCCCGGACAACTACGAGCAGTACTTC
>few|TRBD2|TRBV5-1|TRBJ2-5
CASSLVTSGSQETQYF
TGCGCCAGCAGCTTGGTTACTAGCGGGAGCCAAGAGACCCAGTACTTC
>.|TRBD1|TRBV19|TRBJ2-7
CASSGTGRYEQYF
TGTGCCAGTAGTGGGACAGGGAGGTACGAGCAGTACTTC
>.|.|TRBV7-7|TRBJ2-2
CASSPYTGTNTGELFF
TGTGCCAGCAGCCCCTACACGGGGACGAACACCGGGGAGCTGTTTTTT
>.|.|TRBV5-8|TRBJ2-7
CASSLAYGAYEQYF
TGTGCCAGCAGCTTGGCCTACGGAGCCTACGAGCAGTACTTC
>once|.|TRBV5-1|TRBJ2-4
CASSLDDPLSAKNIQYF
TGCGCCAGCAGCCTAGACGACCCCCTCTCAGCCAAAAACATTCAGTACTTC
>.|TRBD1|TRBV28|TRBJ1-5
CASSFGTGNQPQHF
TGTGCCAGCAGTTTCGGGACAGGGAATCAGCCCCAGCATTTT
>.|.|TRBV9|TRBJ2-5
CASSVAQGGETQYF
TGTGCCAGCAGCGTAGCTCAGGGAGGTGAGACCCAGTACTTC
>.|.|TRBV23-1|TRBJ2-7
CASSQWASGRSYEQYF
TGCGCCAGCAGTCAGTGGGCGTCAGGGCGATCCTACGAGCAGTACTTC
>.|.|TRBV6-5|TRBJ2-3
CASKGASVGTQYF
TGTGCCAGCAAAGGGGCTAGCGTGGGTACGCAGTATTTT
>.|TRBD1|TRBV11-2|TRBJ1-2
CASTLSPGQGRGYTF
TGTGCCAGCACCCTTTCCCCGGGACAGGGTAGAGGCTACACCTTC
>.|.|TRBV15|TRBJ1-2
CATSSRDNHGYTF
TGTGCCACCAGCTCCCGGGACAACCATGGCTACACCTTC
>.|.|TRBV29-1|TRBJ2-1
CSVDYLSNEQFF
TGCAGCGTTGACTATCTTTCCAATGAGCAGTTCTTC
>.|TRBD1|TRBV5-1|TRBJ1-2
CASSLGLGQAFYGYTF
TGCGCCAGCAGCTTGGGCCTCGGACAGGCCTTCTATGGCTACACCTTC
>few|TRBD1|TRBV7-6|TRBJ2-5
CASSLAVGTGAETQYF
TGTGCCAGCAGCTTAGCAGTCGGGACAGGGGCCGAGACCCAGTACTTC
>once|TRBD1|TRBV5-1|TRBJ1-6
CASSLGGTASNSPLHF
TGCGCCAGCAGCTTGGGTGGGACAGCGTCTAATTCACCCCTCCACTTT
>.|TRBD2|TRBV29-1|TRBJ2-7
CSVEVLAGGHYEQYF
TGCAGCGTTGAAGTCCTAGCGGGGGGTCACTACGAGCAGTACTTC
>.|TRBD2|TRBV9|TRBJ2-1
CASSPLAGGRSYNEQFF
TGTGCCAGCAGCCCCCTAGCGGGAGGGCGGTCCTACAATGAGCAGTTCTTC
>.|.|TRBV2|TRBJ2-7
CASRGSRVGTYEQYF
TGTGCCAGCAGGGGTTCCAGGGTGGGGACCTACGAGCAGTACTTC
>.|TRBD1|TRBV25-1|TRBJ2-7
CASSGDDRETYEQYF
TGTGCCAGCAGTGGGGATGACAGGGAAACCTACGAGCAGTACTTC
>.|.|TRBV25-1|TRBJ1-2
CASSEGRGLGYTF
TGTGCCAGCAGTGAGGGCCGGGGTTTGGGCTACACCTTC
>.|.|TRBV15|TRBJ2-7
CATSRAIGRYEQYF
TGTGCCACCAGCAGAGCTATCGGGAGATACGAGCAGTACTTC
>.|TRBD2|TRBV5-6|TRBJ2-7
CASSSPGTSLLSEQYF
TGTGCCAGCAGCTCACCCGGGACTAGCCTACTTAGTGAGCAGTACTTC
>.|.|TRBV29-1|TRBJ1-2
CSVEASQGKKRGYTF
TGCAGCGTTGAAGCGAGCCAGGGTAAGAAGAGGGGCTACACCTTC
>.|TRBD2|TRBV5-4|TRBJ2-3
CASSPDPSGPSTDTQYF
TGTGCCAGCAGCCCCGACCCTAGCGGGCCTAGCACAGATACGCAGTATTTT
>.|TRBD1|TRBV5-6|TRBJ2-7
CASSQIGQGRSSYEQYF
TGTGCCAGCAGCCAGATAGGACAGGGAAGAAGCTCCTACGAGCAGTACTTC
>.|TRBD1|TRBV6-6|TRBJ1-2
CASRGDRDNYGYTF
TGTGCCAGCAGGGGGGACAGGGATAACTATGGCTACACCTTC
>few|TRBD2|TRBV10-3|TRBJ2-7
CAISEWVAGSSYEQYF
TGTGCCATCAGTGAGTGGGTAGCGGGCAGCTCCTACGAGCAGTACTTC
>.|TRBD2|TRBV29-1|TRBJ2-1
CSGGLAGAHNEQFF
TGCAGCGGGGGCCTAGCGGGAGCACACAATGAGCAGTTCTTC
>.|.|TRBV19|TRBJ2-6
CASIKRVPTDPGANVLTF
TGTGCCAGTATTAAGAGGGTACCAACAGACCCTGGGGCCAACGTCCTGACTTTC
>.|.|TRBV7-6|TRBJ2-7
CASSGDGPYEQYF
TGTGCCAGCTCAGGGGACGGACCCTACGAGCAGTACTTC
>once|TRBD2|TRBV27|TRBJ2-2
CASRVGVAGKTGELFF
TGTGCCAGCAGGGTTGGGGTAGCGGGAAAAACCGGGGAGCTGTTTTTT
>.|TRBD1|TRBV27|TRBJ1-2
CASSPRDRATYGYTF
TGTGCCAGCAGTCCGCGGGACAGGGCCACCTATGGCTACACCTTC
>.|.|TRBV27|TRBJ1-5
CASSLSPTPTPYQPQHF
TGTGCCAGCAGTTTATCGCCGACACCAACTCCATATCAGCCCCAGCATTTT
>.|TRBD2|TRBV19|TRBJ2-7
CASSSGGASNRYEQYF
TGTGCCAGTAGTAGCGGGGGGGCTTCAAATCGCTACGAGCAGTACTTC
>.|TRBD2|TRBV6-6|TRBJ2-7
CASSAGDDSYEQYF
TGTGCCAGCTCCGCGGGGGATGACTCCTACGAGCAGTACTTC
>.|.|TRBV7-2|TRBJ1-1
CASSLGATGNTEAFF
TGTGCCAGCAGCTTGGGCGCGACAGGGAACACTGAAGCTTTCTTT
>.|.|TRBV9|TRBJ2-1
CASSVDMGGRNEQFF
TGTGCCAGCAGCGTAGATATGGGTGGGAGGAATGAGCAGTTCTTC
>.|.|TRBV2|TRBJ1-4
CASRKGVGNEKLFF
TGTGCCAGCAGGAAAGGGGTTGGTAATGAAAAACTGTTTTTT
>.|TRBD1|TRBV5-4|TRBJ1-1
CASSLKGQGFTEAFF
TGTGCCAGCAGCTTGAAGGGACAGGGCTTCACTGAAGCTTTCTTT
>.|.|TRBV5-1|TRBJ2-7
CASSLEPDRNYEQYF
TGCGCCAGCAGCTTGGAACCCGACAGAAACTACGAGCAGTACTTC
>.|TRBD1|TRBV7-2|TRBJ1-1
CASSFQSQGLNTEAFF
TGTGCCAGCAGCTTCCAATCACAGGGGTTGAACACTGAAGCTTTCTTT
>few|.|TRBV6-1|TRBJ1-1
CASSEAGGSTEAFF
TGTGCCAGCAGTGAAGCAGGGGGAAGCACTGAAGCTTTCTTT
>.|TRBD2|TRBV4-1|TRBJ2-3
CASSPLRAGLAGTDTQYF
TGCGCCAGCAGCCCACTGCGCGCCGGACTAGCGGGCACAGATACGCAGTATTTT
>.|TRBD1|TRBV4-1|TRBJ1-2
CASSQPPGQGPGYGYTF
TGCGCCAGCAGCCAACCGCCGGGACAGGGCCCGGGGTATGGCTACACCTTC
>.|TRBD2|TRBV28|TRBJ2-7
CASSSPGTSGSYEQYF
TGTGCCAGCAGTTCCCCCGGGACTAGCGGGAGTTACGAGCAGTACTTC
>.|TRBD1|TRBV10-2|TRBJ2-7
CASREAGGPYEQYF
TGCGCCAGCAGGGAGGCAGGGGGCCCCTACGAGCAGTACTTC
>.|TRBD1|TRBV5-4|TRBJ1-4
CATSEGAEKLFF
TGTGCCACTTCAGAGGGGGCTGAGAAACTGTTTTTT
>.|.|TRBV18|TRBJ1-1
CASSQQSEAFF
TGTGCCAGCTCGCAACAGAGTGAAGCTTTCTTT